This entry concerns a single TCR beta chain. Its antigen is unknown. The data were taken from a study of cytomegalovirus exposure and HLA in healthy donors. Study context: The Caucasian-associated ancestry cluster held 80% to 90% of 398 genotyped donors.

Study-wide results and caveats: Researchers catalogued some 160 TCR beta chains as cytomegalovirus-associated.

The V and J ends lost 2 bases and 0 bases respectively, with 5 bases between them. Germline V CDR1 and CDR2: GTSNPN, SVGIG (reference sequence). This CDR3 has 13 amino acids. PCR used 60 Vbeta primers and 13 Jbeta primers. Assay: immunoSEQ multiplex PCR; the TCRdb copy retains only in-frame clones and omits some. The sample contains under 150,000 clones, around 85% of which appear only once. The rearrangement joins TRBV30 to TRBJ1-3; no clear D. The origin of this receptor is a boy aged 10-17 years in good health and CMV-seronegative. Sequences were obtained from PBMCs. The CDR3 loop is CAWSPVSGNTIYF. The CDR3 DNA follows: TGTGCCTGGAGTCCGGTCTCTGGAAACACCATATATTTT.